Each of the 7 T cell receptor beta chains below was sequenced from the same sample in a study of CD8 T cells in Susac syndrome. RNA, at roughly 0.45 to 1 ug, was reverse transcribed with random hexamers. Each CDR3 protein gets one entry after TCRdb re-called the immunoSEQ multiplex PCR reads with MiXCR. The sample lists about 190,000 distinct CDR3 sequences, 95% occurring once. The sample was CD8+ T cells from PBMCs. These TCRs come from a human donor with Susac syndrome.

The rearrangement links TRBV6-5 to TRBJ2-2; D is possibly TRBD2 (6 bases). Germline V gene data show CDR1 as MNHEY and CDR2 as SVGAGI. V was shortened by 0 bases and J by 4 bases, with 12 bases between the two germline ends. CDR3 length: 16 amino acids. DNA for the CDR3: TGTGCCAGCAGTTACTCTTTTCGGAGGGCCACCGGGGAGCTGTTTTTT. Amino acid sequence: CASSYSFRRATGELFF.

The chain combines TRBV6-1 with TRBJ1-1; D perhaps matches TRBD1 (5 bases). The CDR3 consists of 14 residues. CDR1 is MNHNS, CDR2 SASEGT, per germline. Trimming took off 2 bases at V and 3 bases at J, with 10 bases between the two ends. This CDR3 is CASSEQGLYTEAFF. The CDR3 DNA reads as TGTGCCAGCAGTGAACAGGGACTTTACACTGAAGCTTTCTTT.

The V call is TRBV24-1, the J call TRBJ2-2; D gene uncertain. Germline V gives CDR1 KGHDR, CDR2 SFDVKD. Trimming took off 3 bases at V and 2 bases at J, with 3 bases between the two ends. The CDR3 extends over 13 amino acids. CDR3 sequence: CATSDRNTGELFF. The CDR3 region has the DNA TGTGCCACCAGTGATAGAAACACCGGGGAGCTGTTTTTT.

This chain connects TRBV29-1 to TRBJ2-5, with 12 bases identical to TRBD2. Trimming removed 2 bases from V and 4 bases from J; junction bases left unmatched: 11. CDR3 length: 17 amino acids. CDR1 and CDR2 from the germline V gene are SQVTM and ANQGSEA. The CDR3 region is CSVELRLAGVEGETQYF. In DNA form, the CDR3 reads TGCAGCGTTGAATTGAGACTAGCGGGAGTAGAGGGAGAGACCCAGTACTTC.

The chain has TRBV7-2 and TRBJ1-5; D remains ambiguous. The CDR3 runs to 15 residues. Germline V gives CDR1 SGHTA, CDR2 FQGNSA. The V gene lost 5 bases and the J gene lost 0 bases, with 11 bases spanning the gap. In nucleotides, the CDR3 is TGTGCCAGCAGCCCCTTGCTGGGTAGCAATCAGCCCCAGCATTTT. This gives the protein CASSPLLGSNQPQHF.

The chain employs TRBV30 and TRBJ2-1; the D gene is possibly TRBD2 (5 bases). Germline V CDR1 and CDR2: GTSNPN, SVGIG (reference sequence). Trimming took off 5 bases at V and 4 bases at J, with 12 bases between the two ends. This CDR3 region has 13 residues. CDR3 sequence: CAWGGAGYNEQFF. The CDR3 bases are TGTGCCTGGGGAGGTGCCGGGTACAATGAGCAGTTCTTC.

The chain uses TRBV6-1 and TRBJ2-7; TRBD2 agrees at 8 bases. The CDR3 spans 16 residues. Trimming took 11 bases from V and 0 from J; bases not matched to a gene: 15. In germline, CDR1 is MNHNS, CDR2 SASEGT. This chain's CDR3 is CASKSGIAGTSYEQYF. The CDR3 region has the DNA TGTGCCTCCAAGTCCGGGATAGCGGGAACCTCCTACGAGCAGTACTTC.